Presented here are 8 T cell receptor beta chains from one specimen sequenced in a study of T cells in Graves' hyperthyroidism and ophthalmopathy. Amplified regions were TCR beta CDR3 sequences from RNA transcripts. When the TCR CDR3 underwent first-round RT-PCR, the HTBI primer set was used. Using its own MiXCR run on the multiplex PCR reads, TCRdb lists one record per CDR3 protein. The table records 360,000 or so distinct CDR3 sequences, less than 20% of them present only once. Material: blood. The source is a middle-aged woman with Graves' ophthalmopathy.

This clonotype was seen at least ten times. The chain couples TRBV12-3 or TRBV12-4 to TRBJ1-3; maybe TRBD1 (6 bases). The V and J ends lost 6 bases and 3 bases respectively, with 15 bases between them. This CDR3 region has 15 residues. CDR3 sequence: CASSPRGADGNTIYF. In DNA form, the CDR3 reads TGTGCCAGCAGCCCCCGGGGGGCGGATGGAAACACCATATATTTT.

This clonotype has a count of ten or more. The gene calls are TRBV3-1 and TRBJ1-2; 9 bases map to TRBD1. V lost 3 bases, J lost 8 bases, and 7 bases stayed unmatched. The CDR3 length is 14 residues. Germline CDR1 LGHDT, CDR2 YNNKEL (reference sequence). In DNA, the CDR3 is TGTGCCAGCAGCCACTCCGGGACAGGGCGCGGCTACACCTTC. Translated: CASSHSGTGRGYTF.

This clonotype was counted at least ten times. The rearrangement links TRBV28 to TRBJ2-7, with D tentatively TRBD1 or TRBD2 (6 bases each). Germline V gene data show CDR1 as MDHEN and CDR2 as SYDVKM. The CDR3 has 15 residues. V was pared by 9 bases and J by 3 bases, with 21 bases between. This CDR3 reads CASTPGFGGGYEQYF. The CDR3 DNA reads as TGTGCCAGTACTCCAGGGTTCGGAGGGGGCTACGAGCAGTACTTC.

This clonotype was observed many times. The V call is TRBV20-1, the J call TRBJ1-5; no clear D. Germline CDR1 and CDR2: DFQATT and SNEGSKA (reference sequence). The V and J ends lost 3 bases and 1 base respectively, with 7 bases between them. CDR3 length equals 13 residues. The CDR3 bases are TGCAGTGCTAGTCGCGAGAGCAATCAGCCCCAGCATTTT. Protein sequence: CSASRESNQPQHF.

At least ten counts were recorded for this clonotype. V gene TRBV19 combines with J gene TRBJ1-3; no definite D call. The CDR3 runs 15 residues. Deletions cut 6 bases from V and 0 bases from J, with 12 bases between. Germline-derived CDR1 and CDR2 are LNHDA and SQIVND (reference sequence). The CDR3 nucleotides are TGTGCCAGTAGAAAACAGACCAGCTCTGGAAACACCATATATTTT. Encoded protein: CASRKQTSSGNTIYF.

This clonotype came up a few times. A much more abundant neighbour one base away suggests this may be a read error. The chain recombines TRBV4-1 with TRBJ2-7; 10 positions agree with TRBD2. Germline V gene lookup returns CDR1 MGHRA and CDR2 YSYEKL. The CDR3 runs to 15 residues. This CDR3 is CVSSQAGGPRGEQYF. DNA for the CDR3: TGCGTCAGCAGCCAAGCGGGAGGGCCGAGGGGCGAGCAGTACTTC.

This clonotype occurred many times. The J gene is TRBJ1-1, the V gene TRBV12-3 or TRBV12-4; weak D call: TRBD1 (5 bases). This CDR3 spans 15 amino acids. V lost 6 bases to trimming and J lost 1 base, with 15 bases between them. The CDR3, as DNA: TGTGCCAGCAGGGGTTCCGGGGGGAGGAACACTGAAGCTTTCTTT. The encoded protein is CASRGSGGRNTEAFF.

This clonotype was found many times. The V gene is TRBV6-2 or TRBV6-3, the J gene TRBJ1-1, with D unresolved. Germline V gene sequence: CDR1 MNHEY, CDR2 SVGEGT. The CDR3 runs 13 residues. V was pared by 6 bases and J by 1 base, with 9 bases between. The CDR3, as DNA: TGTGCCAGCAGACGGGCCCCGAACACTGAAGCTTTCTTT. Translated, it gives CASRRAPNTEAFF.